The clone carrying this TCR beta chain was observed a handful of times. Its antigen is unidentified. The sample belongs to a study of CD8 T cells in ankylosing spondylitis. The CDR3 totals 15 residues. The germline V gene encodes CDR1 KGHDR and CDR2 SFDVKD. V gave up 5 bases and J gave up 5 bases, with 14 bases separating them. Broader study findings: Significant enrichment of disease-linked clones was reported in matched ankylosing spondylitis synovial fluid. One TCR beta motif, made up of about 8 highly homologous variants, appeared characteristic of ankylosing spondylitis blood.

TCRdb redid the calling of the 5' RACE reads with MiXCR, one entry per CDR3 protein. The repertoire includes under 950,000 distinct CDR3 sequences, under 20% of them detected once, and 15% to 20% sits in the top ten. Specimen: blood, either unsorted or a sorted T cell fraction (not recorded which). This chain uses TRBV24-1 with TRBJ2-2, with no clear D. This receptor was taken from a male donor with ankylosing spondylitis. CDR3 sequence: CATSGRASGTGELFF. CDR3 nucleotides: TGTGCCACCAGTGGACGGGCCTCGGGTACCGGGGAGCTGTTTTTT.